These T cell receptor beta chains were read from a single sample in a study of blood T cell repertoires in COVID-19. Some clones are missing from TCRdb's copy, which holds only in-frame ones; the method was immunoSEQ multiplex PCR. The sample consists of about 80,000 clones, 65% to 85% of them appearing once. Sequenced sample: peripheral blood. Receptors originate from a man aged 65-85 years with active or convalescent COVID-19. The CDR3 runs from the conserved cysteine through the conserved F or W. The order of the fields is clone size, D gene, V gene, J gene, CDR3 protein, CDR3 DNA. The D gene is left open where the match is weak. Clone sizes are given selectively: once, few, many, or a class where the clone is expanded.

>few|-|TRBV9|TRBJ1-1
CASSRDKSTEAFF
TGTGCCAGCAGCCGGGACAAAAGCACTGAAGCTTTCTTT
>-|-|TRBV4-1|TRBJ2-3
CASSQGQATDTQYF
TGCGCCAGCAGCCAAGGACAGGCCACAGATACGCAGTATTTT
>once|-|TRBV3-1/TRBV3-2|TRBJ2-5
CASSLGETQYF
TGTGCCAGCAGCCTTGGCGAGACCCAGTACTTC
>-|-|TRBV6-4|TRBJ2-7
CASTGNPPADDEQYF
TGTGCCAGCACCGGTAACCCGCCAGCGGACGACGAGCAGTACTTC
>few|-|TRBV5-1|TRBJ1-2
CASSSPGGYTF
TGCGCCAGCAGCTCCCCGGGTGGCTACACCTTC
>once|TRBD2|TRBV4-1|TRBJ2-1
CASSQVSRTSGNEQFF
TGCGCCAGCAGCCAAGTTAGTCGGACTAGTGGGAATGAGCAGTTCTTC
>-|TRBD2|TRBV29-1|TRBJ2-7
CSVGRDRYEQYF
TGCAGCGTCGGGAGGGACCGCTACGAGCAGTACTTC
>-|TRBD1|TRBV5-1|TRBJ1-1
CASSFAIGGRGSGTEAFF
TGCGCCAGCAGCTTTGCCATAGGGGGCAGGGGCTCGGGCACTGAAGCTTTCTTT
>-|-|TRBV3-1/TRBV3-2|TRBJ2-1
CASSLRERNEQFF
TGTGCCAGCAGCCTCAGGGAAAGAAATGAGCAGTTCTTC
>-|TRBD1|TRBV13|TRBJ1-1
CASRGNRGNTEAFF
TGTGCCAGCAGGGGGAACAGGGGGAACACTGAAGCTTTCTTT
>-|TRBD1|TRBV7-9|TRBJ2-2
CASSLGTGPTGELFF
TGTGCCAGCAGCTTAGGGACAGGGCCCACCGGGGAGCTGTTTTTT
>-|TRBD1|TRBV30|TRBJ1-2
CAWRDRGPGYTF
TGTGCCTGGCGGGACAGGGGTCCCGGCTACACCTTC
>-|-|TRBV11-2|TRBJ2-3
CASTQTGRGDTQYF
TGTGCCAGCACCCAGACGGGTCGGGGAGATACGCAGTATTTT
>-|-|TRBV28|TRBJ2-2
CASRLGLPGELFF
TGTGCCAGCAGACTCGGGTTACCCGGGGAGCTGTTTTTT
>-|TRBD1|TRBV4-2|TRBJ1-4
CASSQTAQTGSGEKLFF
TGTGCCAGCAGCCAAACTGCTCAGACAGGGTCGGGGGAAAAACTGTTTTTT
>-|-|TRBV10-3|TRBJ1-4
CAISAAGVSEKLFF
TGTGCCATCAGTGCGGCGGGGGTTAGTGAAAAACTGTTTTTT
>once|-|TRBV4-1|TRBJ1-3
CASSQTGLSGNTIYF
TGCGCCAGCAGCCAAACAGGGCTCTCTGGAAACACCATATATTTT
>once|TRBD1|TRBV18|TRBJ1-5
CASSPSLTGQGNQPQHF
TGTGCCAGCTCACCAAGTCTTACGGGACAGGGGAATCAGCCCCAGCATTTT
>-|-|TRBV5-5|TRBJ2-5
CASSLSRGQTQYF
TGTGCCAGCAGCTTGTCCAGGGGTCAGACCCAGTACTTC
>-|TRBD2|TRBV19|TRBJ2-4
CASRELGGEAKNIQYF
TGTGCCAGTAGGGAACTGGGGGGGGAAGCCAAAAACATTCAGTACTTC